The entry that follows covers one T cell receptor beta chain sequence. Its antigen remains unidentified. Germline V gene lookup returns CDR1 ENHRY and CDR2 SYGVKD. This CDR3 comprises 14 residues. V shed 5 bases, J shed 4 bases, and the junction held 3 bases outside the gene matches. The data derive from a study of shared clonotypes between healthy human individuals. Generated by immunoSEQ multiplex PCR, the TCRdb table keeps only in-frame clones and is missing some. The sample holds millions of clones; approximately 95% are singletons and the top ten take 0.13%. General study results and limits: Exclusively blood specimens were collected; tissue repertoires likely differ. Non-shared clonotypes showed lower generation probabilities than clonotypes common to all four donors. Sharing across several donors was seen in about 5% of naive CD4 clonotypes.

Sequencing was performed on naive CD4+ T cells sorted from blood. The subset denotes: CD45RA+ positively selected. V usage is TRBV10-3 and J usage is TRBJ1-5; 9 bases map to TRBD1. This clonotype was sampled from a man younger than 30 in good health. The CDR3 here is CAISMGTGNQPQHF. CDR3 sequence (DNA): TGTGCCATCAGTATGGGGACAGGGAATCAGCCCCAGCATTTT.